The 18 T cell receptor beta chains below were found in one sample sequenced in a study of CD8+ T cells in alopecia areata. The authors extracted RNA and reverse transcribed it into cDNA as the sequencing template. Using immunoSEQ multiplex PCR, the repertoire was profiled, and TCRdb retains in-frame clones only, with some absent. Here the sample spans over 100,000 clones, 50% to 75% being singletons. Treatment specified: oral pan-JAK inhibitor, 5-10 mg twice daily. The sequencing here drew on CD8+ T cells sorted from blood, taken at week 24, from a patient treated with tofacitinib. The origin of the receptors is a human donor with alopecia areata.

About this clone itself: A far more abundant clone sits one base away, making this likely a read error. The chain carries TRBV4-2 and TRBJ1-4, with D unclear. V was pared by 1 base and J by 4 bases, with 10 bases between. Looked up from germline, CDR1 is LGHNA and CDR2 is YNFKEQ. The CDR3 spans 15 residues. This CDR3 reads CASSQAVGVNEKLFF. DNA for the CDR3: TGTGCCAGCAGCCAAGCGGTTGGCGTTAATGAAAAACTGTTTTTT.

Remarks on this clone: This CDR3 is also generated by other DNA sequences in the sample. The V call is TRBV5-6, the J call TRBJ2-7; D is undetermined. With 0 bases removed from V and 4 bases from J, the gap between germline ends came to 2 bases. CDR1 and CDR2 (germline): SGHDT, YYEEEE. This CDR3 region has 11 residues. This CDR3 reads CASSLGYEQYF. In nucleotides, the CDR3 is TGTGCCAGCAGCTTGGGATACGAGCAGTACTTC.

J is TRBJ1-1 and V is TRBV5-1; D remains ambiguous. Per germline, CDR1 SGHRS and CDR2 YFSETQ. The germline V and J ends were trimmed by 0 bases and 3 bases, with 6 bases remaining between them. The CDR3 is 13 residues long. CDR3 in amino acids: CASSLEQYTEAFF. The CDR3 DNA is TGCGCCAGCAGCTTGGAGCAGTACACTGAAGCTTTCTTT.

CDR3 protein: CASRFGAGATYEQYF. In DNA form, the CDR3 reads TGTGCCAGCAGGTTCGGGGCAGGGGCCACCTACGAGCAGTACTTC. This sequence joins TRBV2 and TRBJ2-7, with D maybe TRBD1 (6 bases). CDR1 and CDR2 from the germline V gene are SNHLY and FYNNEI. Trimming cost V 6 bases and J 2 bases, with 17 bases left between them. CDR3 size: 15 residues.

This clone was observed a handful of times. J is TRBJ1-4 and V is TRBV7-8; tentatively, D is TRBD1 (5 bases). There are 13 residues in the CDR3. Looked up from germline, CDR1 is SGHVS and CDR2 is FQNEAQ. V was shortened by 1 base and J by 8 bases, with 8 bases between the two germline ends. The CDR3 loop reads CASSLVGVEKLFF. For the CDR3, the DNA is TGTGCCAGCAGCTTAGTGGGGGTCGAAAAACTGTTTTTT.

V and J are TRBV30 and TRBJ1-2; 8 bases are shared with TRBD1. From germline, CDR1 is GTSNPN and CDR2 SVGIG (reference sequence). The CDR3 consists of 14 residues. The ends lost 0 bases at V and 6 bases at J; junction bases unmatched: 6. The CDR3 coding sequence is TGTGCCTGGAGTGTACTCCGACAGGGGAATGGCTACACCTTC. Encoded protein: CAWSVLRQGNGYTF.

This chain joins TRBV15 and TRBJ2-7, with 9 bases that match TRBD1. J gave up 6 bases and V 6 bases, and 9 bases lay outside the gene matches. CDR1 and CDR2 from the germline V gene are LNHNV and YYDKDF (reference sequence). CDR3 size: 14 residues. Here the CDR3 reads CATREGQGIGEQYF. The CDR3 bases are TGTGCCACCAGGGAGGGACAGGGTATAGGCGAGCAGTACTTC.

The V call is TRBV13, the J call TRBJ1-1; 7 bases align to TRBD1. CDR3 length: 13 residues. Germline V gene lookup returns CDR1 PRHDT and CDR2 FYEKMQ (reference sequence). V shed 8 bases, J shed 5 bases, and the junction held 8 bases outside the gene matches. CDR3 sequence reads: CASLGTVGTEAFF. CDR3 nucleotide sequence: TGTGCCAGCCTTGGGACAGTCGGAACTGAAGCTTTCTTT.

This clone was counted a few times. V usage is TRBV4-1 and J usage is TRBJ2-7; D might be TRBD1 (6 bases). V was clipped by 0 bases and J by 3 bases, with 15 bases between them. The CDR3 has 16 amino acids. CDR1 and CDR2 from the germline V gene are MGHRA and YSYEKL. CDR3: CASSQDSTGIYYEQYF. The CDR3, as DNA: TGCGCCAGCAGCCAAGACTCGACAGGCATCTACTACGAGCAGTACTTC.

On this clone itself: Other DNA sequences of this sample code for an identical CDR3. The chain recombines TRBV6-5 with TRBJ2-5; D ambiguous. V dropped 2 bases and J dropped 3 bases, with 7 bases sitting between them. The CDR3 is made up of 13 amino acids. Germline V lookup: CDR1 MNHEY, CDR2 SVGAGI. In nucleotides, the CDR3 is TGTGCCAGCAGTTACGATAGAGAAGAGACCCAGTACTTC. It encodes CASSYDREETQYF.

The V gene is TRBV5-6, the J gene TRBJ2-7, with unresolved D. This CDR3 spans 14 amino acids. Germline CDR1 SGHDT, CDR2 YYEEEE. Trimming took 0 bases from V and 0 from J, leaving 7 bases between them. CDR3 nucleotides: TGTGCCAGCAGCTTGGATTTTTCCTCCTACGAGCAGTACTTC. Protein sequence: CASSLDFSSYEQYF.

This clone was picked up a small number of times. This chain joins TRBV7-9 and TRBJ2-2; D call uncertain. Trimming took 9 bases from V and 0 from J, leaving 5 bases between them. The CDR3 is made up of 12 amino acids. The germline V gene encodes CDR1 SEHNR and CDR2 FQNEAQ (reference sequence). Written as DNA, the CDR3 is TGTGCCAGTCCTACGAACACCGGGGAGCTGTTTTTT. It translates to CASPTNTGELFF. The full variable domain, with the rest looked up from reference TRBV7-9 and TRBJ2-2, is DTGVSQNPRHKITKRGQNVTFRCDPISEHNRLYWYRQTLGQGPEFLTYFQNEAQLEKSRLLSDRFSAERPKGSFSTLEIQRTEQGDSAMYLCASPTNTGELFFGEGSRLTVL.

V is TRBV9 and J is TRBJ1-5; D unclear. Deletions cut 3 bases from V and 4 bases from J, with 8 bases between. Germline CDR1 and CDR2: SGDLS and YYNGEE. This CDR3 is built from 13 residues. The CDR3 nucleotides are TGTGCCAGCAGCGAGTACGGGAATCAGCCCCAGCATTTT. Protein: CASSEYGNQPQHF.

The rearrangement joins TRBV27 to TRBJ1-4, with 9 bases identical to TRBD1. Trimming cost V 2 bases and J 8 bases; bases outside gene matches: 6. This CDR3 spans 15 amino acids. Germline V gene lookup returns CDR1 MNHEY and CDR2 SMNVEV (reference sequence). DNA for the CDR3: TGTGCCAGCAGTTTAGTAGGGACAGGGAACGAAAAACTGTTTTTT. It translates to CASSLVGTGNEKLFF.

The chain combines TRBV14 with TRBJ1-2, with D uncertain. With 1 base removed from V and 2 bases from J, the gap between germline ends came to 5 bases. Germline values: CDR1 SGHDN, CDR2 FVKESK. The CDR3 loop spans 13 amino acids. CDR3 bases: TGTGCCAGCAGCCAAGCAATAAACTATGGCTACACCTTC. Translating it yields CASSQAINYGYTF.

CDR3 DNA: TGTGCCAGCAGCGTAGGTTCAGAGACCTACGAGCAGTACTTC. The encoded protein is CASSVGSETYEQYF. This chain links TRBV9 with TRBJ2-7; D unresolved. The CDR3 covers 14 residues. Germline assignment: CDR1 SGDLS and CDR2 YYNGEE. V shed 0 bases and J shed 2 bases, with 9 bases lying between them.

This clone was counted only a few times. The V and J genes are TRBV5-1 and TRBJ1-1; D ambiguous. Trimming pared 1 base from V and 1 base from J, leaving 8 bases between. Germline CDR1 and CDR2: SGHRS and YFSETQ. The CDR3 sequence is 14 residues long. Here the CDR3 DNA reads TGCGCCAGCAGCTTGCGGAATGGGAACACTGAAGCTTTCTTT. Translation gives CASSLRNGNTEAFF.

This chain links TRBV6-5 with TRBJ1-2; D unclear. V dropped 0 bases and J dropped 3 bases, with 8 bases sitting between them. The V gene's germline CDR1 is MNHEY and CDR2 SVGAGI. The CDR3 length is 14 residues. The CDR3 region has the DNA TGTGCCAGCAGTTACTCAGCCGGCCACTATGGCTACACCTTC. This translates into CASSYSAGHYGYTF.